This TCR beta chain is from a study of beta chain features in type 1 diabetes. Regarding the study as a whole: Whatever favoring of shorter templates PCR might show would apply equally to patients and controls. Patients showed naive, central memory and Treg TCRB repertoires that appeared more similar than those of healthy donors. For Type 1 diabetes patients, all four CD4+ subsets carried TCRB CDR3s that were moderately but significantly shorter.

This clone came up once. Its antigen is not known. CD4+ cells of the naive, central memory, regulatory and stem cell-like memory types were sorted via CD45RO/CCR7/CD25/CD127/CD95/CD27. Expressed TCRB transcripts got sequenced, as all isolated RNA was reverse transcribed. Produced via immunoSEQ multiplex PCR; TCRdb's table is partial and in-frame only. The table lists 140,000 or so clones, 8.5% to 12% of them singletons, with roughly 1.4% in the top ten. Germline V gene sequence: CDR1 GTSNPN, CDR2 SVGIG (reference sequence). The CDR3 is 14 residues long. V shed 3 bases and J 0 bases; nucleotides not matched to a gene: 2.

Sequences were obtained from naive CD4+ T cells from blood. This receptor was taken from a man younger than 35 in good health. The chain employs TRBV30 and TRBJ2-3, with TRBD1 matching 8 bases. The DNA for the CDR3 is TGTGCCTGGAGGAGACAGGGGAGCACAGATACGCAGTATTTT. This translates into CAWRRQGSTDTQYF.